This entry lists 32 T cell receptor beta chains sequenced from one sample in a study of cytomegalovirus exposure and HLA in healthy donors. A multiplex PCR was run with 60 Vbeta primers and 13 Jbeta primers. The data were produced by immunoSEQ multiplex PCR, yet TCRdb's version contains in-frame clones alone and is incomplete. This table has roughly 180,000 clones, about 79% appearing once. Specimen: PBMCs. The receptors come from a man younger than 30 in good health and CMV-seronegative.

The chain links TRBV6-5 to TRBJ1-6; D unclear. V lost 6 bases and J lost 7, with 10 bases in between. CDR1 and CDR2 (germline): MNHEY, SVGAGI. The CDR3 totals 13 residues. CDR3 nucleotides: TGTGCCAGCAGCCGAGCCAACAATTCACCCCTCCACTTT. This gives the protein CASSRANNSPLHF.

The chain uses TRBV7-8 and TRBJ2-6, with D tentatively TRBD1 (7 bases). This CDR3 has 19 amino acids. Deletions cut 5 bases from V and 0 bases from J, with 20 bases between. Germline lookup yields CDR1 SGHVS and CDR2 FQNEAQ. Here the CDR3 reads CASSLYIRGTVSGANVLTF. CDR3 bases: TGTGCCAGCAGCCTGTACATACGGGGGACAGTCTCTGGGGCCAACGTCCTGACTTTC.

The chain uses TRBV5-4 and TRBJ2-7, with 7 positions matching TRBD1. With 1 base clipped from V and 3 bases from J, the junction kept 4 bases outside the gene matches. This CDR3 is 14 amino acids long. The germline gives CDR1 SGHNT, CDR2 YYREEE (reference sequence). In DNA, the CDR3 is TGTGCCAGCAGCTTGACAGGGGAAGGCTACGAGCAGTACTTC. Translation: CASSLTGEGYEQYF.

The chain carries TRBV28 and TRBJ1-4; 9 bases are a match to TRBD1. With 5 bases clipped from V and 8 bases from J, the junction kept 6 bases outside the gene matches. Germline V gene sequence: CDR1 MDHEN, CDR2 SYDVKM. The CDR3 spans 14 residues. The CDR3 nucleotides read TGTGCCAGCAGTCAGGGACAGGGCTACGAAAAACTGTTTTTT. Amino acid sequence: CASSQGQGYEKLFF.

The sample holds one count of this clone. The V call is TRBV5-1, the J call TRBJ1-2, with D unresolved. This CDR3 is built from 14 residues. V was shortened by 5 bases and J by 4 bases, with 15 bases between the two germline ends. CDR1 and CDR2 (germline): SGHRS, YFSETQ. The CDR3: CASSLEGTTYGYTF. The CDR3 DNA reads TGCGCCAGCAGTCTAGAAGGTACGACCTATGGCTACACCTTC.

The CDR3 spells CASSRTTTSYEQYF. The CDR3 DNA is TGTGCCAGCAGCCGGACTACTACCTCCTACGAGCAGTACTTC. The chain joins TRBV6-5 to TRBJ2-7, with TRBD2 as a possible D gene (6 bases). The ends were cut back, 6 bases at V and 0 bases at J, with 12 bases in the middle. The V gene's germline CDR1 is MNHEY and CDR2 SVGAGI. This CDR3 has 14 amino acids.

CDR3: CASSIGQGSTGELFF. The CDR3 region has the DNA TGTGCCAGTAGTATTGGACAGGGCAGCACCGGGGAGCTGTTTTTT. V usage is TRBV19 and J usage is TRBJ2-2; 8 bases are a match to TRBD1. With 3 bases clipped from V and 4 bases from J, the junction kept 4 bases outside the gene matches. CDR1 is LNHDA and CDR2 is SQIVND in the germline V gene (reference sequence). The CDR3 has 15 residues.

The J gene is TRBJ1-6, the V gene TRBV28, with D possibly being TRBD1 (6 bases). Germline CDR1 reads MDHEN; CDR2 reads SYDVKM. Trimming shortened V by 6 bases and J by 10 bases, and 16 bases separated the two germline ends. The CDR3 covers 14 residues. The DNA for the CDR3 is TGTGCCAGCAGGGGTTCGACAGGCTCCTCACCCCTCCACTTT. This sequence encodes CASRGSTGSSPLHF.

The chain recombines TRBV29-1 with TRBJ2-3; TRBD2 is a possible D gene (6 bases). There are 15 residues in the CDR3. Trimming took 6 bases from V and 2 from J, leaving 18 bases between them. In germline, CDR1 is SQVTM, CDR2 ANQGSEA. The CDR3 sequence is CSVRLGTLNTDTQYF. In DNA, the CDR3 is TGCAGCGTCCGGCTAGGGACTTTAAACACAGATACGCAGTATTTT.

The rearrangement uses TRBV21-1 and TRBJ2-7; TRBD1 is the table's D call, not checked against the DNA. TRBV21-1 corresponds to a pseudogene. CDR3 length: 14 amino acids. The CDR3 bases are TGTGCCAGCAACCAAGCGGGGGCCTCCTACGAGCAGTACTTC. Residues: CASNQAGASYEQYF.

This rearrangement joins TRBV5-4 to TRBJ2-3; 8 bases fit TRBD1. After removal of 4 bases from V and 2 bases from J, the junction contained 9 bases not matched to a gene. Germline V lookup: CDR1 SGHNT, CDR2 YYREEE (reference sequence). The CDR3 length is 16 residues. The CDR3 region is CASSPLVDRVTDTQYF. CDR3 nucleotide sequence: TGTGCCAGCAGCCCCCTGGTGGACAGGGTCACAGATACGCAGTATTTT.

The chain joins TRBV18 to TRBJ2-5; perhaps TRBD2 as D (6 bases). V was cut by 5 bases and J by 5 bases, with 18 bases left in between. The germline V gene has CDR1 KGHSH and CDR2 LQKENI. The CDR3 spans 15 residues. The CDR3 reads CASSNGPGLWETQYF. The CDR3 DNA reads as TGTGCCAGCTCAAACGGACCGGGACTTTGGGAGACCCAGTACTTC.

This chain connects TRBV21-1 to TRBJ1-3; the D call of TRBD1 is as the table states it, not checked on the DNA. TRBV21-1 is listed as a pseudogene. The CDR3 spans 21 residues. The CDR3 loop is CASSLNSGQGPPAPSGNTIYF. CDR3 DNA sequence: TGTGCCAGCAGCTTAAACTCTGGACAGGGCCCTCCTGCTCCCTCTGGAAACACCATATATTTT.

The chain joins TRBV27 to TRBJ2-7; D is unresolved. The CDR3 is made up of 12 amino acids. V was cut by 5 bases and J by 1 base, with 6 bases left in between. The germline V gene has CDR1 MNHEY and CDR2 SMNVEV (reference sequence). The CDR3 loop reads CASSPVSYEQYF. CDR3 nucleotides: TGTGCCAGCAGTCCGGTATCCTACGAGCAGTACTTC.

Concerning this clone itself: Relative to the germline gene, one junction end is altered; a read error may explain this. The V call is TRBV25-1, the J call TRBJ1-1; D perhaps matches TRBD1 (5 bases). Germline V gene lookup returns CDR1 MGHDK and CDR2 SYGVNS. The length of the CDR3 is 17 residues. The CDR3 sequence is CASSDMRGLSGNIEAFF. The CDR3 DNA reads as TGTGCCAGCAGTGATATGAGGGGACTCAGCGGAAACATTGAAGCTTTCTTT.

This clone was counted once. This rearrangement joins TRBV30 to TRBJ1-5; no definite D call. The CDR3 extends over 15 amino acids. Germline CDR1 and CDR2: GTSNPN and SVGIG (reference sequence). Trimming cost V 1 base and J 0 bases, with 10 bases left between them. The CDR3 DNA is TGTGCCTGGAGTGGGGCAGATTATAGCAATCAGCCCCAGCATTTT. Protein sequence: CAWSGADYSNQPQHF.

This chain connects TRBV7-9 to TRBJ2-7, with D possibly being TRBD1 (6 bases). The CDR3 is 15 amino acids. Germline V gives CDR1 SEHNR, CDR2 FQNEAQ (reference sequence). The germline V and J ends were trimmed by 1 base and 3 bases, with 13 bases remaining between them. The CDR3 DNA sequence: TGTGCCAGCAGCTTAGGACAGGATACCCTCTACGAGCAGTACTTC. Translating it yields CASSLGQDTLYEQYF.

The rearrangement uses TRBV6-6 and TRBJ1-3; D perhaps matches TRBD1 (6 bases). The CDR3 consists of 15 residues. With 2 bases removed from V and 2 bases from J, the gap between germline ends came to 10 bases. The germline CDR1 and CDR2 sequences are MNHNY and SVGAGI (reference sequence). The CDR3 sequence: CASSYPTGTGNTIYF. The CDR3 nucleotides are TGTGCCAGCAGTTACCCTACAGGGACTGGAAACACCATATATTTT.

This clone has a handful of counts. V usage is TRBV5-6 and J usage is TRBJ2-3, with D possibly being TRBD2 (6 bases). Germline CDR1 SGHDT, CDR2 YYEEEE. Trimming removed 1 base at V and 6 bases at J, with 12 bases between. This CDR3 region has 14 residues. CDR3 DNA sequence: TGTGCCAGCAGCTTGCGGGGCGCGGGGGATACGCAGTATTTT. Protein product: CASSLRGAGDTQYF. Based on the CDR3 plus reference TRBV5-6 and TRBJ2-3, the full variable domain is DAGVTQSPTHLIKTRGQQVTLRCSPKSGHDTVSWYQQALGQGPQFIFQYYEEEERQRGNFPDRFSGHQFPNYSSELNVNALLLGDSALYLCASSLRGAGDTQYFGPGTRLTVL.

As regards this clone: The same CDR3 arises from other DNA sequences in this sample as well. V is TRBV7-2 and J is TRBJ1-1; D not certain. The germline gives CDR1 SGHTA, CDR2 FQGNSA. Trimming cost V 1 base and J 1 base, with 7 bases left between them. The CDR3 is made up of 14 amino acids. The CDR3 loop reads CASSLGPGNTEAFF. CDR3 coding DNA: TGTGCCAGCAGCTTAGGGCCGGGGAACACTGAAGCTTTCTTT.

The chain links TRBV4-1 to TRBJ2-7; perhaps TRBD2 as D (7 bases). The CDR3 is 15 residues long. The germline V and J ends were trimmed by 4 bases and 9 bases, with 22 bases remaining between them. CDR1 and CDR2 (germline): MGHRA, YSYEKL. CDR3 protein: CASSPGGDRRTVQYF. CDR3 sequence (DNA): TGCGCCAGCAGCCCGGGGGGCGACCGACGGACTGTGCAGTACTTC.

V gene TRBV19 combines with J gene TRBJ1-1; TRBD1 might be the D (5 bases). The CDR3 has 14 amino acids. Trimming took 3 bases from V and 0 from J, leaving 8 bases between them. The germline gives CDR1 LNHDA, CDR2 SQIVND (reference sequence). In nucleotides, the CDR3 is TGTGCCAGTAGTATGGAGGGGCTGAACACTGAAGCTTTCTTT. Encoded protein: CASSMEGLNTEAFF. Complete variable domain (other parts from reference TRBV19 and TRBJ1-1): DGGITQSPKYLFRKEGQNVTLSCEQNLNHDAMYWYRQDPGQGLRLIYYSQIVNDFQKGDIAEGYSVSREKKESFPLTVTSAQKNPTAFYLCASSMEGLNTEAFFGQGTRLTVV.

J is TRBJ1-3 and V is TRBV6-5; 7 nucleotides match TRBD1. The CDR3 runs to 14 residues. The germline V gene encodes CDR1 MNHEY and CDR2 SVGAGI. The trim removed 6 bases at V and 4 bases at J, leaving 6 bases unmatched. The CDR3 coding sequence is TGTGCCAGCAGATCCACAGGGGAGGGAAACACCATATATTTT. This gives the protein CASRSTGEGNTIYF.

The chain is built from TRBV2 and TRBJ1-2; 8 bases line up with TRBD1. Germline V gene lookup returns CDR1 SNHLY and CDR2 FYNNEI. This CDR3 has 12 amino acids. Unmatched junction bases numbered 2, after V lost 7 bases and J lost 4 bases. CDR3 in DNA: TGTGCCAGCAATACAGGGGGCTATGGCTACACCTTC. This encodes CASNTGGYGYTF. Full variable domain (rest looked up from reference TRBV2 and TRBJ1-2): EPEVTQTPSHQVTQMGQEVILRCVPISNHLYFYWYRQILGQKVEFLVSFYNNEISEKSEIFDDQFSVERPDGSNFTLKIRSTKLEDSAMYFCASNTGGYGYTFGSGTRLTVV.

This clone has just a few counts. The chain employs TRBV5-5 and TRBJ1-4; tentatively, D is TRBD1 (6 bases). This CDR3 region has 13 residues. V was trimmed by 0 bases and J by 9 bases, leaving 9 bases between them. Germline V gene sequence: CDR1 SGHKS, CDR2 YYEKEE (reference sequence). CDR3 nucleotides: TGTGCCAGCAGCTTGGATAGGGGGAAAAAACTGTTTTTT. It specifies CASSLDRGKKLFF.

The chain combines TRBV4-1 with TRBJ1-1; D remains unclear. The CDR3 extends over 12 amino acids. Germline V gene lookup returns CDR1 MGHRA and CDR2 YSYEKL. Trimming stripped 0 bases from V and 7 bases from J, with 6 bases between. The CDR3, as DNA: TGCGCCAGCAGCCAAGAAGTCGGTGAAGCTTTCTTT. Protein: CASSQEVGEAFF.

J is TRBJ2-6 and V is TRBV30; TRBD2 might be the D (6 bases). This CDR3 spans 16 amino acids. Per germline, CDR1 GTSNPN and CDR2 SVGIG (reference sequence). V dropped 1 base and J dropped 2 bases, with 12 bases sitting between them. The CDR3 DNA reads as TGTGCCTGGAGTGGACTAGTAGTAACTGGGGCCAACGTCCTGACTTTC. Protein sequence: CAWSGLVVTGANVLTF.

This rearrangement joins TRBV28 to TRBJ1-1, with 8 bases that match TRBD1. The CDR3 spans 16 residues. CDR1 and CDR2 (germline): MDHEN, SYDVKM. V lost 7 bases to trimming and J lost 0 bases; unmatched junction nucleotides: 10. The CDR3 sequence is CASIQGARILNTEAFF. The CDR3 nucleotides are TGTGCCAGCATCCAGGGGGCAAGGATTCTGAACACTGAAGCTTTCTTT.

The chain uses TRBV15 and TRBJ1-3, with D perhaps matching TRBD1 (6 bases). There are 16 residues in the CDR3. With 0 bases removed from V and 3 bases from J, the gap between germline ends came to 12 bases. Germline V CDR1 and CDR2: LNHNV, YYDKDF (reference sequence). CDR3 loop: CATSRDRAGVGNTIYF. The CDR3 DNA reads TGTGCCACCAGCAGAGATCGGGCAGGGGTTGGAAACACCATATATTTT.

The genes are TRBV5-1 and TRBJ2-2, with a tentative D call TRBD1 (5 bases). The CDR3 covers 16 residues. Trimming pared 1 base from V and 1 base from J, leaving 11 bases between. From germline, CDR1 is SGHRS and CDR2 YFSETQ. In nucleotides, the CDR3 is TGCGCCAGCAGCTTGACCAGGGTGAAGAACACCGGGGAGCTGTTTTTT. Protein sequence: CASSLTRVKNTGELFF.

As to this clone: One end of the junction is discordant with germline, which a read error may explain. For the CDR3, the DNA is TGCGCCAGCAGCTGGGGGGACAGGGACTCCAACGAGCAGTACTTC. Translating it yields CASSWGDRDSNEQYF. This rearrangement joins TRBV5-1 to TRBJ2-7; 9 bases fit TRBD1. Germline CDR1 SGHRS, CDR2 YFSETQ. The CDR3 has 15 residues.

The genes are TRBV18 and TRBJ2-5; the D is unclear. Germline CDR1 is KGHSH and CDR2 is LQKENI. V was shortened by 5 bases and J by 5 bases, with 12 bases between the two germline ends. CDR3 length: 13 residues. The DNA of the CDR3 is TGTGCCAGCTCATCTTCCCACGGGGAGACCCAGTACTTC. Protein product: CASSSSHGETQYF.